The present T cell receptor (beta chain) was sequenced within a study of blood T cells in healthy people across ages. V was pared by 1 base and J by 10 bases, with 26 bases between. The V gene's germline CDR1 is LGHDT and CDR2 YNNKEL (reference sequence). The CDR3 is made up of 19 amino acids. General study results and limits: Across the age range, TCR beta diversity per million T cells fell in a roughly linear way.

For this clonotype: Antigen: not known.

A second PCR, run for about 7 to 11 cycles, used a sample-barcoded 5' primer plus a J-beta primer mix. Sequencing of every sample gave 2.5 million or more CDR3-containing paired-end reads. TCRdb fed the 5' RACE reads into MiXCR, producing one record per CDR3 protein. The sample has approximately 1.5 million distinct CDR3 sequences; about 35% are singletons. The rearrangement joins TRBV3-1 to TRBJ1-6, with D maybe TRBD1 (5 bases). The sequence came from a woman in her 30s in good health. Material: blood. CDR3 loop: CASSQGPPDVGGIGSPLHF. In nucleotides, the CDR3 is TGTGCCAGCAGCCAAGGCCCCCCCGATGTGGGGGGAATAGGATCACCCCTCCACTTT.